This entry describes one T cell receptor beta chain. There is no known antigen for this receptor. Per-base quality was not reported, and no clone a single base away is much larger than it. Reading from cysteine to phenylalanine, the CDR3 counts 17 amino acids. Only the CDR3 region is kept as DNA, spanning 51 bases read in frame from base 1. The V end gives up 3 bases and the J end 6 bases, leaving 13 bases in the junction not matched to a gene. The germline V gene (reference sequence) provides CDR1 LGHDT and CDR2 YNNKEL. The immunoSEQ Assay, a bias-controlled multiplex PCR, was used to amplify TCRbeta CDR3 regions from genomic DNA. On the authors' methods: The number of nucleated cells in each sample was estimated from the amplification of reference gene primers within the assay. Sequence reads were collapsed and filtered to measure the absolute abundance of every unique TCRbeta CDR3 rearrangement. For each sample, productive Simpson clonality was calculated as the square root of Simpson's diversity index across productive rearrangements. The immuneACCESS repertoire file appears here via TCRdb, limited to in-frame rearrangements. These files lack a portion of the clones; in checked studies, under half of the deficit traces to unresolved V genes, and the cause of the others is not known. The V and J calls and clone size were taken over from that table, and D and trimming were inferred from the DNA. The sample profile shows roughly 120,000 clones; approximately 85% of them were found once. The top ten clonotypes cover approximately 5.3% of the sample.

This specimen belongs to a study of blood T cell repertoires in COVID-19 (dated by TCRdb to 2018 to 2020). Turning to the overall study: Samples covering the acute and convalescent phases of COVID-19 were provided by collaborators in the United States, Italy and Spain. The material from the prospective study consisted of cDNA or gDNA derived from T cells, B-cell-depleted T cells, or PBMCs. Deeply sampled blood TCRbeta repertoires from subjects exposed to, actively infected with, or recovered from COVID-19 were included in the dataset. A freely available public database, intended as a resource for researchers studying the immune response to SARS-CoV-2, is where the repertoires were released. The samples were drawn from the first 160 participants of the ongoing ImmuneRACE study and from some 1,300 subjects provided by 6 global collaborators. Sample metadata almost always included a de-identified subject ID, COVID-19 status, age in years and sex. Where available, HLA class I and class II types were taken from metadata supplied by the sample provider and were not determined by assay-based typing. Paper-wide results and their limitations: How much clinical and demographic metadata was included differed by source and by participant, and the metadata was provided uncurated.

Each collaborating institution followed its own protocols to collect whole blood in K2EDTA tubes. For TCRbeta analysis, collaborators shipped samples in one of three forms: frozen whole blood, isolated PBMCs, or DNA extracted from either of those sample types. The sequence links TRBV3-1 (or the pseudogene TRBV3-2) to TRBJ1-5, and 8 junction bases match TRBD1. The TCR sequence derives from a human donor in a cohort sampled during active COVID-19. Sequenced material: peripheral blood. The nucleotide sequence is TGTGCCAGCAGCCATTCTGGAACAGGGGGGAGCGGTCAGCCCCAGCATTTT. Protein translation: CASSHSGTGGSGQPQHF.